The clone carrying this T cell receptor beta chain occurred many times. The source of the sample is a study of T-cell reconstitution after alpha-beta-depleted transplantation in children. The CDR3 is 13 amino acids. The germline V gene encodes CDR1 MNHEY and CDR2 SMNVEV (reference sequence). The ends were cut back, 9 bases at V and 0 bases at J, with 12 bases in the middle. Preparing the TCRbeta library involved the use of unique molecular identifiers. TCRdb recomputed calls from the PCR reads with MiXCR, one row per CDR3 protein. The table lists about 270,000 distinct CDR3 sequences, more than 8% of them singletons, with around a tenth in the top ten.

The genes are TRBV27 and TRBJ2-7, with unresolved D. The material was PBMCs from the stem cell graft donor, obtained from the stem cell graft. This sequence was found in a human donor who donated a stem cell graft to a child with SCID. In DNA, the CDR3 is TGTGCCAGTCACCGGTCAACCTCCTACGAGCAGTACTTC. Its protein is CASHRSTSYEQYF.